This T cell receptor (beta chain) was sequenced for a study of shared clonotypes between healthy human individuals. An even split of each subset's genomic DNA across several immunoSEQ plates was performed. Sequencing used immunoSEQ multiplex PCR; TCRdb keeps in-frame clones, though not all of them. The profile covers fewer than 600,000 clones, with about 74% appearing a single time and 12% taken by the ten largest. The CDR3 has 14 amino acids. V dropped 2 bases and J dropped 4 bases, with 11 bases sitting between them. Germline V gene sequence: CDR1 ENHRY, CDR2 SYGVKD. Sequenced: PBMCs. The chain links TRBV10-3 to TRBJ1-1; D gene uncertain. This sequence originates from a woman in her thirties or forties in good health. Some clones in this sample may be carry-over from other donors' samples. In DNA, the CDR3 is TGTGCCATCAGTGAGGGGGTGCGGGTCACTGAAGCTTTCTTT. Its protein is CAISEGVRVTEAFF.